Given below is one T cell receptor (beta chain) in context. Its antigen remains undetermined. No base quality values were provided; no much bigger clone lies one nucleotide off. Libraries were prepared through 5' RACE. The data were produced on an Illumina HiSeq 2500. A second 7 to 11 cycle PCR used a sample-barcoded 5' primer and a J-beta primer mix. A template-switch 5' adaptor carrying 12 random nucleotides introduced a unique molecular identifier onto each TCR beta cDNA molecule. Each sample yielded at least 3 million CDR3-containing paired-end reads. All of the RNA was converted into first-strand cDNA using the Mint cDNA synthesis kit, with a TRBC-specific oligonucleotide serving as the primer. All cDNA was treated with uracil-DNA glycosylase and then went through a first 18-cycle PCR with the universal primers M1SS and BC2_uni_R. The paper's processing steps were these. For normalization, 1 million high-quality reads, each with a distinct molecular identifier, were randomly selected from each sample. Reads sharing molecular identifiers were discarded rather than binned into consensus sequences. CDR3 identification, clonotype clustering and error correction used MiTCR with a Q25 quality threshold and the strictest error-elimination algorithm. Lower-bound total TCR beta diversity was estimated with a nonparametric unseen species model using Euler transformation. The raw public data were reprocessed by TCRdb itself: fastp quality trimming at Q25, MiXCR clonotype calling, in-frame beta chains only. Entries are consolidated by CDR3 protein sequence, retaining the most common genes and DNA. The V and J calls and clone size come from TCRdb's table, not from the authors' own analysis. The sample includes over a million distinct CDR3 sequences, with less than 45% observed a single time. Of the sample, more than 4% falls within the top ten clones.

This entry is derived from a study of blood T cells in healthy people across ages (dated by TCRdb to the mid-2010s). Broadly, across the study: Template switching captured roughly one uniquely barcoded TCR beta cDNA molecule per two T cells in model experiments. For two donors (one aged 18 to 29 and one aged 80 or older), the study analyzed two additional independent replicas of 1 million unique cDNA reads from the same blood draw. The donors were split into four age groups: young (average 16 years), middle-aged (39), aged (62) and long-lived (under 90). The study measured age-related changes in TCR beta repertoire diversity using deep sequencing normalized with unique cDNA molecular identifiers. To avoid experimental bias, donors of different ages were randomly spread across the sequencing lanes.

The paper's findings and limits, for the study overall: Observed TCR beta diversity per million T cells fell roughly linearly with age, and a significant reduction was already apparent by age around 44. Estimates of total diversity based on one million sequenced T cells were regarded as lower bounds and as underestimates. Because the CMV infection status of the donors was unknown, age-related changes in expanded clonotypes may potentially have been confounded. Conclusive comparison of naive and antigen-experienced compartments was prevented by the profiling of bulk unsorted PBMCs. A strong correlation was found between observed TCR beta diversity and the percentage of naive T cells measured by flow cytometry. Compared with the aged group, the long-lived group had more naive CD4+ T cells, fewer expanded clones and increased TCR diversity, suggesting age selection.

The donors were 40 or so Caucasian individuals from Russia, aged 6 to 90 years, who were systemically healthy. Each donor gave about 9.7 milliliters of peripheral blood, drawn into EDTA-treated Vacutainer tubes. PBMCs were isolated by Ficoll-Paque density-gradient centrifugation, with at least 7 million obtained per sample. Trizol reagent was used to extract total RNA from the PBMCs, yielding at least 5 micrograms per sample. For every donor, flow cytometry on a PBMC aliquot measured the percentage of naive CD45RAhigh/CD27high T cells. The TCR originated in a woman aged 18-30 years in good health. Sequencing was done on a sample of blood.

This receptor carries the CDR3 CSVESKGVLSGNTIYF. The nucleotide sequence reads as follows: TGCAGCGTTGAGTCCAAGGGGGTTCTCTCTGGAAACACCATATATTTT. The rearrangement combines TRBV29-1 with TRBJ1-3, with a weak D call of TRBD1 (6 bases match). V and J lose 3 bases and 0 bases, and a span of 15 bases separates them. The germline V gene encodes CDR1 SQVTM and CDR2 ANQGSEA. The CDR3 measures 16 amino acids from cysteine to phenylalanine. Of the read, only the CDR3 DNA is kept; its 48 bases are in frame from base 1.